One and the same sample provided the 18 T cell receptor beta chains below, sequenced in a study of T cells in Graves' hyperthyroidism and ophthalmopathy. RNA transcripts gave rise to amplified TCR beta CDR3 regions. An initial round of RT-PCR targeting the TCR CDR3 relied on the HTBI primer set. From the multiplex PCR reads, TCRdb called clonotypes with MiXCR, one entry per CDR3 protein. The sample lists 500,000 to 650,000 distinct CDR3 sequences, approximately 15% seen once, with about 15% in the top ten. Sequenced input: blood. The receptors shown here come from a middle-aged woman with Graves' hyperthyroidism.

This clonotype was detected ten times or more. This rearrangement joins TRBV30 to TRBJ1-5, with D maybe TRBD1 (5 bases). CDR1 is GTSNPN, CDR2 SVGIG, per germline (reference sequence). Trimming shortened V by 0 bases and J by 6 bases, and 15 bases separated the two germline ends. The CDR3 length is 15 residues. As DNA, the CDR3 is TGTGCCTGGAGTGTAAATGCGCAGGGAGCTCAGCCCCAGCATTTT. This gives the protein CAWSVNAQGAQPQHF.

The chain has TRBV12-3 or TRBV12-4 and TRBJ2-5, with 13 bases that match TRBD2. V lost 5 bases and J lost 2; bases outside the gene matches: 5. The CDR3 covers 16 residues. CDR3 coding DNA: TGTGCCAGCAGTGCCGGGACTAGCGGGATTCAAGAGACCCAGTACTTC. Its protein is CASSAGTSGIQETQYF.

There are many counts of this clonotype. The chain is built from TRBV7-9 and TRBJ1-1, with a weak D call TRBD1 (5 bases). Trimming removed 0 bases at V and 6 bases at J, with 5 bases between. This CDR3 comprises 12 residues. The V gene's germline CDR1 is SEHNR and CDR2 FQNEAQ (reference sequence). The CDR3 here is CASSLAGPEAFF. The CDR3 nucleotides read TGTGCCAGCAGCTTAGCGGGACCTGAAGCTTTCTTT.

This clonotype was counted a few times. This chain uses TRBV24-1 with TRBJ1-2, with D maybe TRBD1 (5 bases). The CDR3 length is 14 residues. V was clipped by 5 bases and J by 4 bases, with 13 bases between them. CDR1 and CDR2 (germline): KGHDR, SFDVKD. CDR3 in amino acids: CATSGDRAPYGYTF. CDR3 sequence (DNA): TGTGCCACCAGTGGCGACAGAGCCCCCTATGGCTACACCTTC.

This clonotype was seen at least ten times. The chain carries TRBV28 and TRBJ2-4; D might be TRBD1 (6 bases). V was shortened by 6 bases and J by 0 bases, with 21 bases between the two germline ends. CDR3 length: 18 residues. The germline gives CDR1 MDHEN, CDR2 SYDVKM. The CDR3 DNA sequence: TGTGCCAGCAGAAACAGGGAAGGGAGTTCGAAAGCCAAAAACATTCAGTACTTC. As protein: CASRNREGSSKAKNIQYF.

The chain carries TRBV9 and TRBJ1-3; D may be TRBD1 (6 bases). The CDR3 has 13 amino acids. Deletions cut 3 bases from V and 8 bases from J, with 12 bases between. Germline V gene lookup returns CDR1 SGDLS and CDR2 YYNGEE. CDR3 nucleotide sequence: TGTGCCAGCAGCGATGGACAGTGGGACACCATATATTTT. Translated, it gives CASSDGQWDTIYF.

This clonotype was seen at least ten times. This sequence joins TRBV2 and TRBJ2-5; D might be TRBD2 (6 bases). The CDR3 is 13 residues long. Per the germline V gene, CDR1 is SNHLY and CDR2 is FYNNEI. V lost 2 bases to trimming and J lost 5 bases, with 9 bases between them. The DNA for the CDR3 is TGTGCCAGCAGTGAACAGGGAGGCGAGACCCAGTACTTC. Translating gives CASSEQGGETQYF.

This clonotype was picked up many times. The chain combines TRBV2 with TRBJ2-7, with D possibly being TRBD1 (6 bases). Deletions cut 6 bases from V and 3 bases from J, with 12 bases between. The CDR3 spans 13 residues. CDR1 and CDR2 (germline): SNHLY, FYNNEI. CDR3 sequence (DNA): TGTGCCAGCAGCGACAGGATGGGCTACGAGCAGTACTTC. Translation gives CASSDRMGYEQYF.

This clonotype was seen ten or more times. The chain has TRBV11-2 and TRBJ1-5; the match to TRBD1 covers 7 bases. Germline V lookup: CDR1 SGHAT, CDR2 FQNNGV. The CDR3 spans 14 residues. V shed 5 bases, J shed 3 bases, and the junction held 4 bases outside the gene matches. The CDR3 nucleotides read TGTGCCAGCAGCCAACAGGGGTTCAATCAGCCCCAGCATTTT. The encoded protein is CASSQQGFNQPQHF.

This clonotype was seen repeatedly, ten times or more. V usage is TRBV7-6 and J usage is TRBJ2-2; D not resolved. The CDR3 sequence is 15 residues long. The germline V gene has CDR1 SGHVS and CDR2 FNYEAQ. The V end lost 5 bases, the J end lost 0 bases, and 10 bases lay between the germline ends. The CDR3 DNA reads as TGTGCCAGCAGCCCCTCCAGCGCGAACACCGGGGAGCTGTTTTTT. It specifies CASSPSSANTGELFF.

V gene TRBV20-1 combines with J gene TRBJ2-7, with 8 bases that match TRBD2. Germline CDR1 DFQATT, CDR2 SNEGSKA (reference sequence). The length of the CDR3 is 14 residues. Trimming removed 6 bases from V and 2 bases from J; junction bases left unmatched: 9. The CDR3: CSAPTTSGPYEQYF. Written as DNA, the CDR3 is TGCAGTGCCCCGACCACTAGCGGACCCTACGAGCAGTACTTC.

This clonotype was observed a handful of times. This chain links TRBV2 with TRBJ1-6; unclear D gene. Trimming shortened V by 4 bases and J by 6 bases, and 7 bases separated the two germline ends. Germline CDR1 reads SNHLY; CDR2 reads FYNNEI. The CDR3 runs 13 residues. This CDR3 is CASSGSANSPLHF. Written as DNA, the CDR3 is TGTGCCAGCAGTGGCAGCGCTAATTCACCCCTCCACTTT.

This clonotype came up a few times. J is TRBJ2-3 and V is TRBV5-1; D is undetermined. Germline-derived CDR1 and CDR2 are SGHRS and YFSETQ. Trimming removed 0 bases at V and 2 bases at J, with 7 bases between. This CDR3 has 14 amino acids. In DNA, the CDR3 is TGCGCCAGCAGCTTGGCCGCTTACACAGATACGCAGTATTTT. Amino acid sequence: CASSLAAYTDTQYF.

V usage is TRBV5-1 and J usage is TRBJ2-3, with 10 bases identical to TRBD2. The CDR3 has 15 residues. CDR1 is SGHRS, CDR2 YFSETQ, per germline. V lost 4 bases to trimming and J lost 2 bases; unmatched junction nucleotides: 4. CDR3 bases: TGCGCCAGCAGCATCGGGACTAGCGACACAGATACGCAGTATTTT. Amino acid sequence: CASSIGTSDTDTQYF.

The chain's CDR3 is CASSLGLGSNYGYTF. The CDR3 DNA follows: TGTGCCAGCAGCCTGGGACTCGGCTCTAACTATGGCTACACCTTC. V is TRBV9 and J is TRBJ1-2; TRBD1 might be the D (5 bases). The CDR3 covers 15 residues. V gave up 4 bases and J gave up 0 bases, with 13 bases separating them. Germline CDR1 reads SGDLS; CDR2 reads YYNGEE. Full variable domain (outside the CDR3, taken from reference TRBV9 and TRBJ1-2): DSGVTQTPKHLITATGQRVTLRCSPRSGDLSVYWYQQSLDQGLQFLIQYYNGEERAKGNILERFSAQQFPDLHSELNLSSLELGDSALYFCASSLGLGSNYGYTFGSGTRLTVV.

The chain's CDR3 is CSVERQEDTEAFF. The CDR3 DNA follows: TGCAGCGTTGAAAGGCAAGAAGACACTGAAGCTTTCTTT. The rearrangement uses TRBV29-1 and TRBJ1-1; D is unclear. Germline V lookup: CDR1 SQVTM, CDR2 ANQGSEA. V was clipped by 2 bases and J by 3 bases, with 10 bases between them. This CDR3 is 13 amino acids long. The full variable domain, its missing parts supplied by reference TRBV29-1 and TRBJ1-1, is SAVISQKPSRDICQRGTSLTIQCQVDSQVTMMFWYRQQPGQSLTLIATANQGSEATYESGFVIDKFPISRPNLTFSTLTVSNMSPEDSSIYLCSVERQEDTEAFFGQGTRLTVV.

This clonotype has at least ten counts. The J gene is TRBJ1-2, the V gene TRBV28; D uncertain. The CDR3 is 12 amino acids. The germline CDR1 and CDR2 sequences are MDHEN and SYDVKM. Trimming shortened V by 6 bases and J by 7 bases, and 12 bases separated the two germline ends. The CDR3 nucleotides read TGTGCCAGCAGACCGGGCGCCGGTGGCTACACCTTC. Its protein is CASRPGAGGYTF.

This clonotype was counted between two and nine times. As DNA, the CDR3 is TGTGCCAGCTCACCACTGGGGGAGGCTAGGACTGAAGCTTTCTTT. Encoded protein: CASSPLGEARTEAFF. This chain uses TRBV18 with TRBJ1-1, with D possibly being TRBD1 (5 bases). CDR3 size: 15 residues. The V gene lost 1 base and the J gene lost 5 bases, with 14 bases spanning the gap. Germline loops: CDR1 KGHSH, CDR2 LQKENI.